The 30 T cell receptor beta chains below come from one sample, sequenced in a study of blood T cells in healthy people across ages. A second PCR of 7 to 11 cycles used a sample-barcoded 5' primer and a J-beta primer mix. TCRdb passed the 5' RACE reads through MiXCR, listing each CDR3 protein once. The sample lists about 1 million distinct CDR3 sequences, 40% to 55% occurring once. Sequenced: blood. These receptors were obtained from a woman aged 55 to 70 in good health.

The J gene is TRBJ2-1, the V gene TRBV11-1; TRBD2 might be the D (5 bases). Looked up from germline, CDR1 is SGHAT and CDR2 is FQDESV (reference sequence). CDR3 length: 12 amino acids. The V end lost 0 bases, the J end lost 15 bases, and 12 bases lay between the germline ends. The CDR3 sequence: CASSLAWGEGFF. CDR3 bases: TGTGCCAGCAGCTTAGCTTGGGGAGAAGGGTTCTTC. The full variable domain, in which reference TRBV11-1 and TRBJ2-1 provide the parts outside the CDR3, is EAEVAQSPRYKITEKSQAVAFWCDPISGHATLYWYRQILGQGPELLVQFQDESVVDDSQLPKDRFSAERLKGVDSTLKIQPAELGDSAMYLCASSLAWGEGFFGPGTRLTVL.

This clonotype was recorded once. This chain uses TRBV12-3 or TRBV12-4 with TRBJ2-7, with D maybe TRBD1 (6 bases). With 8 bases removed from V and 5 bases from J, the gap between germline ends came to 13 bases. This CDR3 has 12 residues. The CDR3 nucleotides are TGTGCCAGCGGTGAGGGGGTGGACGAGCAGTACTTC. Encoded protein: CASGEGVDEQYF.

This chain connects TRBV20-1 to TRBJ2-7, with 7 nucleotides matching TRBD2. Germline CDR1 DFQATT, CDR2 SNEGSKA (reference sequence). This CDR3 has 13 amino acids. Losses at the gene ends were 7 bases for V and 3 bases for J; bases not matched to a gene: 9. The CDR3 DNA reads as TGCAGTGTTAGGACTAGTCAAAGCTACGAGCAGTACTTC. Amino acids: CSVRTSQSYEQYF.

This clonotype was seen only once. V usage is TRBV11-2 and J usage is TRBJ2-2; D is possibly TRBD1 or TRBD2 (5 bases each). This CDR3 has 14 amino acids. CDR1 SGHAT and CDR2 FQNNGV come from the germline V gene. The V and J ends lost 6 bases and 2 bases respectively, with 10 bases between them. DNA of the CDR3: TGTGCCAGCAGACCAGGGAGCAACACCGGGGAGCTGTTTTTT. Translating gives CASRPGSNTGELFF.

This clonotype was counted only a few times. The CDR3 DNA follows: TGTGCCAGCAGTCCTGGGACTAGCGGGGTTAGCTCCTACAATGAGCAGTTCTTC. Protein product: CASSPGTSGVSSYNEQFF. This rearrangement joins TRBV27 to TRBJ2-1, with 13 nucleotides matching TRBD2. CDR3 length equals 18 residues. The junction had 7 bases not matched to a gene; V was cut back by 5 bases and J by 0 bases. Germline V lookup: CDR1 MNHEY, CDR2 SMNVEV (reference sequence).

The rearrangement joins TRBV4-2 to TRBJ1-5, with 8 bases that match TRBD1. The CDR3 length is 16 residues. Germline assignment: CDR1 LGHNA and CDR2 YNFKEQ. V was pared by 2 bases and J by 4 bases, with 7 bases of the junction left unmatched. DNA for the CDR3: TGTGCCAGCAGCCAATCTCAGGGGGCGCGGAATCAGCCCCAGCATTTT. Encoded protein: CASSQSQGARNQPQHF.

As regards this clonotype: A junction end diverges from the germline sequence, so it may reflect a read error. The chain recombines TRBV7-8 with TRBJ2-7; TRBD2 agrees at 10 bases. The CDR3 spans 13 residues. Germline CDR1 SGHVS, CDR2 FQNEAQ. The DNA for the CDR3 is TGTACCAGCAGCTTCCGGACTAGCGGCGAGCAGTACTTC. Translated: CTSSFRTSGEQYF.

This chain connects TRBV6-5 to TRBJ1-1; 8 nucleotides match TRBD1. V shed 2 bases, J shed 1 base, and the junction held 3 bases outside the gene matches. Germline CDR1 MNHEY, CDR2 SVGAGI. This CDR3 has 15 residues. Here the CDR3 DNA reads TGTGCCAGCAGTTACGGACAGGGACCGAACACTGAAGCTTTCTTT. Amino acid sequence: CASSYGQGPNTEAFF.

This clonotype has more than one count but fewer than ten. CDR3 sequence: CSVQAGSYEQYF. For the CDR3, the DNA is TGCAGCGTCCAGGCGGGTTCCTACGAGCAGTACTTC. The V gene is TRBV29-1, the J gene TRBJ2-7, with a tentative D call TRBD2 (5 bases). The V end lost 6 bases, the J end lost 1 base, and 10 bases lay between the germline ends. Germline lookup yields CDR1 SQVTM and CDR2 ANQGSEA. This CDR3 spans 12 amino acids.

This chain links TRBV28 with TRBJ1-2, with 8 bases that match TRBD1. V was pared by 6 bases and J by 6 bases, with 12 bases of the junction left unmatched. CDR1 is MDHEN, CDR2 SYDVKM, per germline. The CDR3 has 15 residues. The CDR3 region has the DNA TGTGCCAGCAGCCCGGGGGACAGGATGTTTCATGGCTACACCTTC. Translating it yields CASSPGDRMFHGYTF.

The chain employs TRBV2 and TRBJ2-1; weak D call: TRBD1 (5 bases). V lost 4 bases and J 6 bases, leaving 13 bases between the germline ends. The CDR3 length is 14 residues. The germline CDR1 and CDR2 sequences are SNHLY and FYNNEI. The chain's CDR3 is CASSGDSLTNEQFF. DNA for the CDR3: TGTGCCAGCAGTGGCGACAGCTTAACCAATGAGCAGTTCTTC.

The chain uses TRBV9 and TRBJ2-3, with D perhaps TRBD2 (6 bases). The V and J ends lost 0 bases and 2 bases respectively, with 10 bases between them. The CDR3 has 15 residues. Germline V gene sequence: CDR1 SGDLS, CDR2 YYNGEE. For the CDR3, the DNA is TGTGCCAGCAGCGTAGTTTTAGCGGACACAGATACGCAGTATTTT. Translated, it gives CASSVVLADTDTQYF. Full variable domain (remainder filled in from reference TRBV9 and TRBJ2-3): DSGVTQTPKHLITATGQRVTLRCSPRSGDLSVYWYQQSLDQGLQFLIQYYNGEERAKGNILERFSAQQFPDLHSELNLSSLELGDSALYFCASSVVLADTDTQYFGPGTRLTVL.

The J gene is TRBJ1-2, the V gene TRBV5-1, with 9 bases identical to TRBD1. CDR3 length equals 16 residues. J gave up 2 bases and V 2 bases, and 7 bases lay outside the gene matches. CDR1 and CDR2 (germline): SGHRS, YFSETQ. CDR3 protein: CASSFRTGDLNYGYTF. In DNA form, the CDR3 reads TGCGCCAGCAGCTTTAGGACAGGGGACCTGAACTATGGCTACACCTTC. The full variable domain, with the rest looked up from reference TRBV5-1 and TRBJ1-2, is KAGVTQTPRYLIKTRGQQVTLSCSPISGHRSVSWYQQTPGQGLQFLFEYFSETQRNKGNFPGRFSGRQFSNSRSEMNVSTLELGDSALYLCASSFRTGDLNYGYTFGSGTRLTVV.

DNA for the CDR3: TGTGCCAGCAGTTACCCCACGGACAGGGGGGACACTGAAGCTTTCTTT. This codes for CASSYPTDRGDTEAFF. This chain joins TRBV6-5 and TRBJ1-1, with 10 positions matching TRBD1. Germline V gene sequence: CDR1 MNHEY, CDR2 SVGAGI. Trimming at V came to 2 bases and at J to 3 bases, leaving 6 bases not matched to a gene. The CDR3 has 16 amino acids.

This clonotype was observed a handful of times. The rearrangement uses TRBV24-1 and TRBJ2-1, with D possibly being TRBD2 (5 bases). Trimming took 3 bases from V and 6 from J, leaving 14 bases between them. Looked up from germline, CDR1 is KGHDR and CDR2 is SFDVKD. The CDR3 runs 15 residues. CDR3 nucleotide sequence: TGTGCCACCAGTGATGCCGAGGACTTTGCCAATGAGCAGTTCTTC. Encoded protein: CATSDAEDFANEQFF.

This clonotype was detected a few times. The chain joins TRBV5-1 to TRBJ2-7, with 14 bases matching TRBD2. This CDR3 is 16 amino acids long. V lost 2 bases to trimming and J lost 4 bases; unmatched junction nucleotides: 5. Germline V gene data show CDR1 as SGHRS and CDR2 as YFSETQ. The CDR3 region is CASSLTGTSGSYEQYF. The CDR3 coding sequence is TGCGCCAGCAGCTTAACCGGGACTAGCGGGAGTTACGAGCAGTACTTC.

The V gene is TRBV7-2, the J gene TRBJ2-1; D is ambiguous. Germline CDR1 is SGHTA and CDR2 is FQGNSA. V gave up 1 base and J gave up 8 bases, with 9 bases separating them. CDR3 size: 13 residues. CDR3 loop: CASSLDWSDEQFF. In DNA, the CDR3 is TGTGCCAGCAGCTTAGATTGGTCGGATGAGCAGTTCTTC. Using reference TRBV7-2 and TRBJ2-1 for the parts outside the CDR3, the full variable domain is GAGVSQSPSNKVTEKGKDVELRCDPISGHTALYWYRQSLGQGLEFLIYFQGNSAPDKSGLPSDRFSAERTGGSVSTLTIQRTQQEDSAVYLCASSLDWSDEQFFGPGTRLTVL.

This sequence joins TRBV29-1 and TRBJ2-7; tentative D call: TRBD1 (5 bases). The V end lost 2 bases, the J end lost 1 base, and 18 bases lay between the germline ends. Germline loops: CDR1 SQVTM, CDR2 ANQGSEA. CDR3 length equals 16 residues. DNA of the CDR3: TGCAGCGTTGAAAAGTTTGGGCAGGGTTCATCCTACGAGCAGTACTTC. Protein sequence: CSVEKFGQGSSYEQYF.

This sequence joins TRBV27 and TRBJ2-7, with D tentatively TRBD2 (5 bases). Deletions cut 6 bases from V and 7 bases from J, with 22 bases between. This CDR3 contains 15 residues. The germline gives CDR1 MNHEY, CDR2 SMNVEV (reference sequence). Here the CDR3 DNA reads TGTGCCAGCAGCCCTTACGGCGGGCCTTGGGGTGAGCAGTACTTC. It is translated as CASSPYGGPWGEQYF.

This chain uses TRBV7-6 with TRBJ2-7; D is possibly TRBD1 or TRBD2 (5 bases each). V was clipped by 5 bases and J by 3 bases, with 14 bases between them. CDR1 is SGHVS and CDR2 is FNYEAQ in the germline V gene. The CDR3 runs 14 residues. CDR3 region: CASSPGQLIYEQYF. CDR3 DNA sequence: TGTGCCAGCAGCCCGGGGCAGCTAATCTACGAGCAGTACTTC.

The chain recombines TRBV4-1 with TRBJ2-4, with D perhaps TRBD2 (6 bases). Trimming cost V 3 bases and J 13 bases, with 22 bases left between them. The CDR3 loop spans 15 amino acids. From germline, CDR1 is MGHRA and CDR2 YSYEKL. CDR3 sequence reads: CASSQAGLRQNEQYF. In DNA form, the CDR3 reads TGCGCCAGCAGCCAGGCGGGACTGCGCCAGAATGAGCAGTACTTC.

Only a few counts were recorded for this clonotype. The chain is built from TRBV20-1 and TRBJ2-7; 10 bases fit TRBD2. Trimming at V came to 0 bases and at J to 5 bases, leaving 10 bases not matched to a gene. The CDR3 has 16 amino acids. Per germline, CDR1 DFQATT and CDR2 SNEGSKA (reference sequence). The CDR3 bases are TGCAGTGCTAGAGATCGTCTAGCGGGAGTAAGAGACGAGCAGTACTTC. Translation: CSARDRLAGVRDEQYF.

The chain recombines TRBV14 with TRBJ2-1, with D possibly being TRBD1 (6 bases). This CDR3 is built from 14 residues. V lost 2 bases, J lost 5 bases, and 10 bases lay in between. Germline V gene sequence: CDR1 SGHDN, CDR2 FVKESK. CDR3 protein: CASSQWGQNNEQFF. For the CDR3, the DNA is TGTGCCAGCAGCCAATGGGGGCAGAACAATGAGCAGTTCTTC.

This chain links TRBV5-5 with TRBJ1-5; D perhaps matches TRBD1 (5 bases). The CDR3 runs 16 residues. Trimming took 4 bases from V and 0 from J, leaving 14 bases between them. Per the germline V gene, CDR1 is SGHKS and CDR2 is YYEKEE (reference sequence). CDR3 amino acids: CASSPKTEYSNQPQHF. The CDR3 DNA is TGTGCCAGCAGCCCGAAGACAGAGTATAGCAATCAGCCCCAGCATTTT.

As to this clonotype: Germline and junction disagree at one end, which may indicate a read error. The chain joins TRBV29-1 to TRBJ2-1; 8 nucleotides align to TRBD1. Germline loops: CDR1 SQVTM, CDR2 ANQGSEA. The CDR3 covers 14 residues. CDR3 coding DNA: TGCTGCGTTACAAACCCCCGACAGGGGAAGGGGCAGTTCTTC. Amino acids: CCVTNPRQGKGQFF.

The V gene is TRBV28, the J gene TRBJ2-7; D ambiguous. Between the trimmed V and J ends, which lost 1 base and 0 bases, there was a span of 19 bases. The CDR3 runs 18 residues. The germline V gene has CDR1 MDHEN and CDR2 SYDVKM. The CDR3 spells CASSLFQSWAVSSYEQYF. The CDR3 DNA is TGTGCCAGCAGTTTATTCCAGTCATGGGCTGTTAGCTCCTACGAGCAGTACTTC.

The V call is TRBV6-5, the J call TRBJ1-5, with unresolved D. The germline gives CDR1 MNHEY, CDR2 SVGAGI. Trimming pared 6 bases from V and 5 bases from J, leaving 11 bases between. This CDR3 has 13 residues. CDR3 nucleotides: TGTGCCAGCAGAACCGGGGATTATCAGCCCCAGCATTTT. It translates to CASRTGDYQPQHF.

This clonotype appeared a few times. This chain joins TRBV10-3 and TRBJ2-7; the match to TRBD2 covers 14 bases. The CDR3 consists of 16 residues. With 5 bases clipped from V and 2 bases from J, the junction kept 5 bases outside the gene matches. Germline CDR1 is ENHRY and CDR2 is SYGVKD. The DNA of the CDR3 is TGTGCCATCAGTTCCGGGACTAGCGGGAGAGCCTACGAGCAGTACTTC. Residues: CAISSGTSGRAYEQYF.

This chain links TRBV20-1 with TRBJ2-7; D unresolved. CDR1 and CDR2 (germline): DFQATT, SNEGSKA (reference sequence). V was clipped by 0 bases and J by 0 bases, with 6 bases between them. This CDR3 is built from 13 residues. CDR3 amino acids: CSARDLFSYEQYF. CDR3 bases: TGCAGTGCTAGAGATCTTTTCTCCTACGAGCAGTACTTC.

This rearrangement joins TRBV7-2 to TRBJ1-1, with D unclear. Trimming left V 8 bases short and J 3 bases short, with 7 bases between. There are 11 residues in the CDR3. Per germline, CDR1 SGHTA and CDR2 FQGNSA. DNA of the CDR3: TGTGCCAGCGCGGAGGACACTGAAGCTTTCTTT. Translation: CASAEDTEAFF.